Each of the 14 T cell receptor beta chains below was sequenced from the same sample in a study of T cell responses to AZD1222 COVID-19 vaccine. Sequencing used immunoSEQ multiplex PCR; TCRdb keeps in-frame clones, though not all of them. This repertoire shows about 84,000 clones, 75% to 90% found once; its top ten account for about 12%. The material sequenced was peripheral blood, taken 28 days after the second AZD1222 dose. The origin of the receptors is an adult who received the AZD1222 COVID-19 vaccine.

The CDR3 is CASSLGTGVKETQYF. DNA for the CDR3: TGTGCCAGCAGCTTAGGGACAGGGGTGAAGGAGACCCAGTACTTC. The J gene is TRBJ2-5, the V gene TRBV7-9; TRBD1 aligns across 9 bases. V shed 1 base and J 5 bases; nucleotides not matched to a gene: 5. Germline V gene lookup returns CDR1 SEHNR and CDR2 FQNEAQ (reference sequence). The CDR3 covers 15 residues.

The J gene is TRBJ1-5, the V gene TRBV28, with D uncertain. Germline CDR1 reads MDHEN; CDR2 reads SYDVKM. CDR3 length: 17 residues. V lost 5 bases, J lost 4 bases, and 21 bases lay in between. DNA for the CDR3: TGTGCCAGCAGTCTACCAGGAAAGGGATCGGGGAATCAGCCCCAGCATTTT. Translated: CASSLPGKGSGNQPQHF.

The V gene is TRBV9, the J gene TRBJ2-1, with 9 nucleotides matching TRBD2. The V gene end was trimmed by 2 bases and the J gene end by 7 bases; junction bases not matched to a gene: 4. CDR3 length: 14 amino acids. Germline CDR1 is SGDLS and CDR2 is YYNGEE. The CDR3: CASSVTREGNEQFF. In DNA, the CDR3 is TGTGCCAGCAGCGTTACGCGGGAGGGAAATGAGCAGTTCTTC. The entire variable domain, with the rest obtained from reference TRBV9 and TRBJ2-1, is as follows: DSGVTQTPKHLITATGQRVTLRCSPRSGDLSVYWYQQSLDQGLQFLIQYYNGEERAKGNILERFSAQQFPDLHSELNLSSLELGDSALYFCASSVTREGNEQFFGPGTRLTVL.

The chain is built from TRBV9 and TRBJ2-3, with D possibly matching TRBD2 (6 bases). The CDR3 sequence is 14 residues long. Looked up from germline, CDR1 is SGDLS and CDR2 is YYNGEE. V dropped 3 bases and J dropped 7 bases, with 15 bases sitting between them. The CDR3 sequence is CASSARLGIYTQYF. CDR3 coding DNA: TGTGCCAGCAGCGCTAGACTAGGGATCTATACGCAGTATTTT.

This sequence joins TRBV20-1 and TRBJ1-4, with D unresolved. V was pared by 3 bases and J by 5 bases, with 10 bases between. CDR3 size: 13 residues. Germline values: CDR1 DFQATT, CDR2 SNEGSKA (reference sequence). As DNA, the CDR3 is TGCAGTGCTAGTAAGCAGAACAATGAAAAACTGTTTTTT. Protein: CSASKQNNEKLFF.

This clone was counted only a few times. V usage is TRBV4-3 and J usage is TRBJ1-2; possible D gene TRBD1, 5 bases. The CDR3 contains 14 residues. V shed 0 bases and J shed 5 bases, with 10 bases lying between them. Per germline, CDR1 LGHNA and CDR2 YSLEER. The CDR3 DNA sequence: TGCGCCAGCAGCCAAGAGATCAGGGTGTATGGCTACACCTTC. It is translated as CASSQEIRVYGYTF.

V usage is TRBV4-1 and J usage is TRBJ1-1, with D possibly being TRBD1 (6 bases). The germline V gene encodes CDR1 MGHRA and CDR2 YSYEKL. V lost 4 bases to trimming and J lost 8 bases, with 20 bases between them. This CDR3 spans 15 amino acids. CDR3 DNA sequence: TGCGCCAGCAGCCCTGTTTCGGGGGCCATTAGGGAAGCTTTCTTT. The encoded protein is CASSPVSGAIREAFF.

The gene calls are TRBV2 and TRBJ2-7, with TRBD1 as a possible D gene (6 bases). Between the trimmed V and J ends, which lost 6 bases and 1 base, there was a span of 13 bases. Looked up from germline, CDR1 is SNHLY and CDR2 is FYNNEI. The length of the CDR3 is 14 residues. DNA for the CDR3: TGTGCCAGCAGCGGACAGAAGATATCCTACGAGCAGTACGTC. This encodes CASSGQKISYEQYV.

The chain links TRBV5-1 to TRBJ1-2, with D possibly TRBD1 on 5 matching bases. The CDR3 covers 14 residues. Germline V lookup: CDR1 SGHRS, CDR2 YFSETQ. V was clipped by 5 bases and J by 4 bases, with 15 bases between them. The CDR3: CASRVYGAGYGYTF. CDR3 nucleotide sequence: TGCGCCAGCAGGGTATACGGGGCGGGCTATGGCTACACCTTC.

V usage is TRBV9 and J usage is TRBJ2-1; D unclear. V lost 0 bases to trimming and J lost 2 bases, with 6 bases between them. Germline values: CDR1 SGDLS, CDR2 YYNGEE. The CDR3 is 14 amino acids. CDR3 sequence: CASSVADPYNEQFF. The CDR3, as DNA: TGTGCCAGCAGCGTAGCAGATCCCTACAATGAGCAGTTCTTC.

The chain links TRBV7-9 to TRBJ1-6, with D unclear. Trimming took off 1 base at V and 7 bases at J, with 14 bases between the two ends. CDR3 length: 16 amino acids. CDR1 and CDR2 from the germline V gene are SEHNR and FQNEAQ (reference sequence). CDR3 DNA sequence: TGTGCCAGCAGCTTAGTCGGGCGCGGTTGGAATTCACCCCTCCACTTT. Protein: CASSLVGRGWNSPLHF.

V is TRBV7-9 and J is TRBJ2-2; TRBD1 is a possible D gene (5 bases). This CDR3 is built from 14 residues. Trimming removed 1 base at V and 4 bases at J, with 7 bases between. Germline V gene sequence: CDR1 SEHNR, CDR2 FQNEAQ (reference sequence). The CDR3 DNA reads TGTGCCAGCAGCTTAGAGGGGTTCACCGGGGAGCTGTTTTTT. Its protein product is CASSLEGFTGELFF.

The J gene is TRBJ2-7, the V gene TRBV18; no definite D call. Germline-derived CDR1 and CDR2 are KGHSH and LQKENI. V lost 3 bases and J 1 base, leaving 7 bases between the germline ends. The CDR3 contains 13 residues. The CDR3: CASSPLASYEQYF. The CDR3 nucleotides are TGTGCCAGCTCACCTTTGGCATCCTACGAGCAGTACTTC.

The chain is built from TRBV2 and TRBJ1-2; D is uncertain. CDR1 is SNHLY, CDR2 FYNNEI, per germline. With 4 bases removed from V and 4 bases from J, the gap between germline ends came to 13 bases. The CDR3 is made up of 14 amino acids. The CDR3 loop is CASSGSGFSYGYTF. The CDR3 DNA reads TGTGCCAGCAGTGGCTCGGGATTCTCCTATGGCTACACCTTC.